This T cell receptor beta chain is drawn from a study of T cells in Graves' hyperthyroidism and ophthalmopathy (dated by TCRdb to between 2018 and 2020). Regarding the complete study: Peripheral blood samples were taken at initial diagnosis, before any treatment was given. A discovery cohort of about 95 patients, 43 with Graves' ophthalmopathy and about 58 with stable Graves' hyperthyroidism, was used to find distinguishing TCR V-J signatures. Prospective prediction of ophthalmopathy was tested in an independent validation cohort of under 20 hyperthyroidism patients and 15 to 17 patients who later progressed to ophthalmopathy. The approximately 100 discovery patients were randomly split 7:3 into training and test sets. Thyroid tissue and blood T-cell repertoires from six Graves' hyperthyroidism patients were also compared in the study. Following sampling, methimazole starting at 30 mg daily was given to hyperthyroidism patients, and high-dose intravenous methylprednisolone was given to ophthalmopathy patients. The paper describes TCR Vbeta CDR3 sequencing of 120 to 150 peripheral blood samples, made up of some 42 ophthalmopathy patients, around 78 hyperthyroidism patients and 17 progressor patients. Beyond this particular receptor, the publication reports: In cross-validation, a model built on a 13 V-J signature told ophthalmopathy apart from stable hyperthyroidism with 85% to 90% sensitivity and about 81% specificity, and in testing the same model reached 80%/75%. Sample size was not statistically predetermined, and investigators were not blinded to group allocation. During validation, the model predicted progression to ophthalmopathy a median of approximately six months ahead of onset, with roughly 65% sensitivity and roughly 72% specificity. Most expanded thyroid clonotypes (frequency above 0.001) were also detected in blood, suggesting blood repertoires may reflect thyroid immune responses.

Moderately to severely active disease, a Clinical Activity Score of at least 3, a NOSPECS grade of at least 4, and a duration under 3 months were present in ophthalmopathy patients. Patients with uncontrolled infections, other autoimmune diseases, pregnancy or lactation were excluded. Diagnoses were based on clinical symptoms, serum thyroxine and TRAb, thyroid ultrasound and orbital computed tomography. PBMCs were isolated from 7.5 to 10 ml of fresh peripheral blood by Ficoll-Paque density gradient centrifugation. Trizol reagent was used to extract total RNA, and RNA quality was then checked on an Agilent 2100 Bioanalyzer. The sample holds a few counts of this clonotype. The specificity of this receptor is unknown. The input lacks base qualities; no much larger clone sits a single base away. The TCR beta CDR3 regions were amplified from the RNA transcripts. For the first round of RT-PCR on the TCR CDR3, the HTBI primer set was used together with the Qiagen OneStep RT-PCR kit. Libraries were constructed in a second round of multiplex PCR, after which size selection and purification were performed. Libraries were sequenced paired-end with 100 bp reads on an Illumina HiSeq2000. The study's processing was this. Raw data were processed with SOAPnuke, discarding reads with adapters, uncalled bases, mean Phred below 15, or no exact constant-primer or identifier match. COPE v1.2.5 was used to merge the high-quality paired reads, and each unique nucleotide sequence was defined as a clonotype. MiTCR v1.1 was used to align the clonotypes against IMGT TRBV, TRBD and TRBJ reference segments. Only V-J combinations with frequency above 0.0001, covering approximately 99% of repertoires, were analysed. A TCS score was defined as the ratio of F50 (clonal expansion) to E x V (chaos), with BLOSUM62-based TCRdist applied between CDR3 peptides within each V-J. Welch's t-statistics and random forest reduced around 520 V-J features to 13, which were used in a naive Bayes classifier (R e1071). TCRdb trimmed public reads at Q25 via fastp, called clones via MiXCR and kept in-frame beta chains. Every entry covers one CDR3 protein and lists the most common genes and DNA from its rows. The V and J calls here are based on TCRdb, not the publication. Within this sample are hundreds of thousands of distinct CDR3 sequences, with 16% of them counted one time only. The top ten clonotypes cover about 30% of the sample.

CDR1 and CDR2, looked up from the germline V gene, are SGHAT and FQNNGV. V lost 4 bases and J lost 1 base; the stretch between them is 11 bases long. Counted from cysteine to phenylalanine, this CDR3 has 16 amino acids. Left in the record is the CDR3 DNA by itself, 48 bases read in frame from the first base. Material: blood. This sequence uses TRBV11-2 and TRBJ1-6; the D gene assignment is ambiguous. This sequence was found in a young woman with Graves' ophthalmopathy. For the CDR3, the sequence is CASSSLGKSYNSPLHF. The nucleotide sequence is TGTGCCAGCAGCTCCTTGGGGAAGTCCTATAATTCACCCCTCCACTTT.